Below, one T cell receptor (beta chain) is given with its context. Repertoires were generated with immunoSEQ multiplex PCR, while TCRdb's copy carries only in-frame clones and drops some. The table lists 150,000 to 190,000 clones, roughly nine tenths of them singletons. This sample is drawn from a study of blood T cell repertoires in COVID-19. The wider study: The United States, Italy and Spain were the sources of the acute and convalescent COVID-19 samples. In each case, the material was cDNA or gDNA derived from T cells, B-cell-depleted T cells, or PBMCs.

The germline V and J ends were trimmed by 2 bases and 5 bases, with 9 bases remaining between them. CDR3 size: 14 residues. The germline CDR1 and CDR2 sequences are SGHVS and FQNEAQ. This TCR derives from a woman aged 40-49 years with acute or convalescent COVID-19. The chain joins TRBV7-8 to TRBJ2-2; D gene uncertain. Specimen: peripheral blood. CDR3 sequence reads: CASSLNIGTGELFF. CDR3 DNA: TGTGCCAGCAGCTTAAATATCGGTACCGGGGAGCTGTTTTTT. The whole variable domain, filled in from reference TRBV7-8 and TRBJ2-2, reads GAGVSQSPRYKVAKRGQDVALRCDPISGHVSLFWYQQALGQGPEFLTYFQNEAQLDKSGLPSDRFFAERPEGSVSTLKIQRTQQEDSAVYLCASSLNIGTGELFFGEGSRLTVL.